A selection of T cell receptor beta chains follows, all from one sample in a study. In TCRdb, the 5' RACE reads were re-called with MiXCR into one record per CDR3 protein. Seen here are around 10,000 distinct CDR3 sequences, roughly a quarter observed once, and the top ten hold roughly 3%. Sequencing used Tregs sorted from a lymph node. These TCRs come from a female donor with breast cancer. Both conserved end residues are trimmed from each CDR3.

V gene	J gene	CDR3 protein
TRBV13	TRBJ1-2	ASSLEQGVANYGYT
TRBV19	TRBJ1-1	ASSITGVEAF
TRBV24-1	TRBJ2-3	ATSDPYGLAGGDTQY
TRBV7-6	TRBJ1-1	VNSHEGGRSNTEAF
TRBV6-1	TRBJ1-5	ASSEALGDRSIRSNQPQH
TRBV24-1	TRBJ2-3	ATSDPGTSGTDTQY
TRBV2	TRBJ1-1	ASNLNEGRTEAF
TRBV7-7	TRBJ2-2	AIRTWAGGNTGELF
TRBV7-8	TRBJ2-1	ASGLPHSPRSYNEQF
TRBV11-2	TRBJ2-3	ASSLDTVAGADTQY
TRBV3-1	TRBJ2-1	ASSQDRRVEQF
TRBV10-3	TRBJ2-7	AISEASHEQY
TRBV15	TRBJ1-1	ATSREGQNTEAF
TRBV12-3/TRBV12-4	TRBJ1-1	ASSSLLLSRWDTEAF
TRBV3-1	TRBJ1-1	ASSLGTGFTEAF
TRBV5-1	TRBJ2-5	ASSSTGTPRERTQY
TRBV20-1	TRBJ1-4	SAPRDGRGSRANEKLF
TRBV7-3	TRBJ2-3	ASSLLGSTDTQY
TRBV5-1	TRBJ2-1	ASSGTNSNEQF
TRBV21-1	TRBJ2-5	ASSKEDSGSVETQY
TRBV5-1	TRBJ1-6	ASSLGELNSPLH
TRBV2	TRBJ2-1	ATAGDPNEQF
TRBV6-5	TRBJ2-1	ASSYSPGGYNEQF
TRBV7-9	TRBJ2-7	ASRGTASYEQY
TRBV2	TRBJ1-2	ASSESLRYGYT
TRBV6-1	TRBJ2-1	ASGPPARSGGQF
TRBV6-5	TRBJ1-2	ASSYSRPGDGYT
TRBV19	TRBJ2-1	AALTGDRGV
TRBV7-6	TRBJ1-1	ASSCTWGTEAF
TRBV7-9	TRBJ2-1	ASSFPTSGRADLF
TRBV5-6	TRBJ1-2	ASSLAVDNYGYT
TRBV20-1	TRBJ1-2	SARGERDYGYT
TRBV4-1	TRBJ2-7	TSSGGRAMRREQY
TRBV6-1	TRBJ2-1	ALHTYIGPYNEQF
TRBV3-1	TRBJ1-1	ASSQRGGTEAF
TRBV7-9	TRBJ2-1	ASSLDRSRYNEQF
TRBV20-1	TRBJ2-1	SEGWPGLWNEQF
TRBV5-1	TRBJ2-7	ASSSWTGESEQY
TRBV28	TRBJ2-1	ASSLGAGRARYNEQF
TRBV19	TRBJ2-7	ASSIGPTAYEQY
TRBV12-3/TRBV12-4	TRBJ2-6	ASSLMGSGANVLT
TRBV20-1	TRBJ2-7	SARAGRIYEQY
TRBV20-1	TRBJ2-4	SASSGAKNIQY
TRBV6-5	TRBJ2-7	ASSYRLTDYEQY
TRBV12-3/TRBV12-4	TRBJ2-2	ASSAGPMNTGELF
TRBV30	TRBJ2-3	AWSAGDTQY
TRBV19	TRBJ1-1	ASSIWDNTEAF
TRBV5-5	TRBJ1-2	ASSLNEYGYT
TRBV29-1	TRBJ2-1	SVEKREGLSYNEQF
TRBV12-3/TRBV12-4	TRBJ2-5	ASSLSPQETQY
TRBV5-4	TRBJ2-1	ASSLGHEQF
TRBV6-5	TRBJ2-1	ASSYSGNYNEQF
TRBV10-3	TRBJ2-1	AISEGSGSTSSCNEQF
TRBV5-1	TRBJ1-3	ASSLGSSGNTIY
TRBV20-1	TRBJ1-1	SPWAAMNTEAF